The clone carrying this T cell receptor beta chain showed up many times. Its antigen remains unidentified. 5'-RACE, quantitative and with molecular barcodes, yielded the TCR beta libraries. Via MiXCR, TCRdb re-called the 5' RACE reads, giving one row per CDR3 protein. The data hold 200,000 to 300,000 distinct CDR3 sequences, with about 24% observed a single time. These data belong to a study of CD8 T cells in ankylosing spondylitis. Study-wide findings and caveats: Earlier literature documents some of the motif variants in reactive arthritis synovial fluid and blood. Disease-linked clones reportedly showed significant enrichment in matched ankylosing spondylitis synovial fluid. In ankylosing spondylitis blood, a motif of about eight highly homologous TCR beta variants appeared characteristic.

Germline V CDR1 and CDR2: ENHRY, SYGVKD. The CDR3 covers 14 residues. V lost 6 bases and J lost 1, with 9 bases in between. This clonotype was sampled from a male donor with ankylosing spondylitis or in good health (not recorded which). The V and J genes are TRBV10-3 and TRBJ1-4; D not certain. The material sequenced was blood, either unsorted or a sorted T cell fraction (not recorded which). This chain's CDR3 is CAISRSGTNEKLFF. The CDR3 DNA follows: TGTGCCATCAGCCGGAGCGGAACTAATGAAAAACTGTTTTTT.